A selection of T cell receptor beta chains follows, all from one sample in a study of tumor-infiltrating lymphocytes in primary liver carcinoma. Each CDR3 protein gets one entry after TCRdb re-called the multiplex PCR reads with MiXCR. The sample has 100,000 to 150,000 distinct CDR3 sequences, less than 80% seen once. Material: liver tumor tissue from sampling region 1. The source of these receptors is a woman aged 55-70 years with primary liver carcinoma and hepatitis B virus infection. Both conserved end residues are part of each CDR3. The D gene is left open where the match is weak. The size field is filled for only some rows; it gives once, few, many or a size class.

D: NA; size: once; J: TRBJ2-3; V: TRBV7-9; CDR3: CVSSPGLASTDTQYF; DNA: TGTGTCAGCAGCCCCGGGTTGGCTAGCACAGATACGCAGTATTTT
D: TRBD2; size: NA; J: TRBJ2-5; V: TRBV11-3; CDR3: CASGGGSRETQYF; DNA: TGTGCCAGCGGCGGCGGGAGCCGAGAGACCCAGTACTTC
D: NA; size: NA; J: TRBJ2-1; V: TRBV5-1; CDR3: CASSLGTLSYNEQFF; DNA: TGCGCCAGCAGCCTCGGGACACTCTCATACAATGAGCAGTTCTTC
D: TRBD1; size: many; J: TRBJ2-7; V: TRBV6-7; CDR3: CASSYRGTGYKEVNYEQYF; DNA: TGTGCCAGCAGTTATAGAGGGACAGGGTATAAGGAGGTCAACTACGAGCAGTACTTC
D: TRBD2; size: NA; J: TRBJ2-7; V: TRBV6-5; CDR3: CVSSTRDYPEDYF; DNA: TGTGTCAGCAGTACTCGGGACTATCCTGAGGATTACTTC
D: TRBD2; size: NA; J: TRBJ2-1; V: TRBV7-2; CDR3: CVSSPPERGSSYNEQFF; DNA: TGTGTCAGCAGCCCCCCGGAGCGGGGCTCCTCCTACAATGAGCAGTTCTTC
D: TRBD1; size: NA; J: TRBJ2-3; V: TRBV6-6; CDR3: CASSYSGTGNTDTQYF; DNA: TGTGCCAGCAGTTACTCCGGGACAGGAAACACAGATACGCAGTATTTT
D: TRBD1; size: once; J: TRBJ1-5; V: TRBV11-1; CDR3: CASRPDREDTQHF; DNA: TGTGCCAGCAGACCGGACAGGGAAGATACGCAGCATTTT
D: NA; size: NA; J: TRBJ2-7; V: TRBV11-2; CDR3: CASSPGAWGNNEQYF; DNA: TGTGCCAGCAGCCCCGGGGCATGGGGCAACAACGAGCAGTACTTC
D: NA; size: NA; J: TRBJ1-4; V: TRBV28; CDR3: CASSPAYRRLQREEKLFF; DNA: TGTGCCAGCAGTCCCGCCTATCGGCGCCTACAACGGGAGGAAAAACTGTTTTTT
D: TRBD2; size: NA; J: TRBJ2-3; V: TRBV10-3; CDR3: CAISEREGLDTQYF; DNA: TGTGCCATCAGTGAGAGGGAGGGATTAGATACGCAGTATTTT
D: NA; size: NA; J: TRBJ2-3; V: TRBV2; CDR3: CASSRGRTDAQYF; DNA: TGTGCCAGCAGCCGGGGGAGGACAGATGCGCAGTATTTT
D: TRBD2; size: NA; J: TRBJ2-1; V: TRBV2; CDR3: CASNTSGISSNEQFF; DNA: TGTGCCAGCAATACTAGCGGGATTTCGTCCAATGAGCAGTTCTTC
D: NA; size: many; J: TRBJ2-1; V: TRBV4-2; CDR3: CASSQPPSGQYNEQFF; DNA: TGTGCCAGCAGCCAACCCCCCAGCGGCCAGTACAATGAGCAGTTCTTC
D: TRBD1; size: NA; J: TRBJ2-1; V: TRBV11-2; CDR3: CASSQKYLRTGYHEQFF; DNA: TGTGCCAGCAGCCAAAAGTATTTGAGGACAGGGTATCATGAGCAGTTCTTC
D: TRBD1; size: NA; J: TRBJ1-2; V: TRBV28; CDR3: CASRPLPGTGYYGYTF; DNA: TGTGCCAGCAGACCACTTCCCGGGACAGGGTACTATGGCTACACCTTC
D: NA; size: NA; J: TRBJ1-3; V: TRBV28; CDR3: CASIRKSGNTVYF; DNA: TGTGCCAGCATTCGGAAGTCTGGAAACACCGTATATTTT
D: NA; size: NA; J: TRBJ1-3; V: TRBV29-1; CDR3: CSIGHSSGNAIYF; DNA: TGCAGCATTGGACACAGCTCTGGAAACGCCATATATTTT
D: NA; size: NA; J: TRBJ2-1; V: TRBV11-3; CDR3: CASTRTNYSELFF; DNA: TGTGCCAGCACTCGTACCAACTACAGTGAGCTGTTCTTC
D: TRBD1; size: NA; J: TRBJ2-7; V: TRBV11-2; CDR3: CGSHLVRGQGYEQYF; DNA: TGTGGCAGCCACTTAGTGAGGGGACAGGGTTACGAGCAGTACTTC
D: NA; size: NA; J: TRBJ2-2; V: TRBV5-6; CDR3: CASKKTGELFF; DNA: TGTGCCAGCAAAAAGACCGGGGAGCTGTTTTTT
D: NA; size: NA; J: TRBJ2-1; V: TRBV11-2; CDR3: CASSFRADSSYNDQFF; DNA: TGTGCCAGCAGCTTCCGGGCCGATAGCTCCTACAATGACCAGTTCTTC
D: TRBD2; size: NA; J: TRBJ2-1; V: TRBV11-2; CDR3: CASSLGGGNNEQFF; DNA: TGTGCCAGCAGTTTAGGCGGGGGAAACAATGAGCAGTTCTTC
D: NA; size: few; J: TRBJ2-7; V: TRBV7-9; CDR3: CASSLGGALVPYEQYF; DNA: TGTGCCAGCAGCTTAGGGGGCGCGTTGGTCCCCTACGAGCAGTACTTC
D: TRBD2; size: NA; J: TRBJ2-1; V: TRBV11-2; CDR3: CASNSRTSGRARAYNEQFF; DNA: TGTGCCAGCAACTCTAGGACTAGCGGGAGGGCCCGGGCATACAATGAGCAGTTCTTC
D: NA; size: NA; J: TRBJ1-1; V: TRBV7-8; CDR3: CASSVDRENTGAFF; DNA: TGTGCCAGCAGCGTGGACAGAGAGAACACTGGAGCTTTCTTT
D: TRBD2; size: once; J: TRBJ2-7; V: TRBV11-2; CDR3: CASSLCRTSGEKAYELYF; DNA: TGTGCCAGCAGCCTCTGCAGGACTAGCGGGGAGAAGGCCTACGAGCTGTACTTC
D: TRBD1; size: NA; J: TRBJ2-3; V: TRBV7-3; CDR3: CASSHGQATDTQYF; DNA: TGTGCTAGCAGCCATGGACAGGCTACAGATACGCAGTATTTT
D: NA; size: many; J: TRBJ2-7; V: TRBV10-2; CDR3: CASRFGGSYEQYF; DNA: TGCGCCAGCAGGTTTGGGGGGTCCTACGAGCAGTACTTC
D: NA; size: few; J: TRBJ2-3; V: TRBV11-3; CDR3: CASSLRSSRDTQYF; DNA: TGTGCCAGCAGCTTAAGGAGTAGCAGAGATACGCAGTATTTT
D: TRBD2; size: NA; J: TRBJ2-7; V: TRBV12-3/TRBV12-4; CDR3: CVSGLAGIFYEQYF; DNA: TGTGTCAGCGGGCTAGCGGGTATCTTCTACGAGCAGTACTTC
D: TRBD1; size: NA; J: TRBJ2-7; V: TRBV6-1; CDR3: CDSSGRTGVIYEQYF; DNA: TGTGACAGCAGTGGGCGGACAGGGGTGATCTACGAGCAGTACTTC
D: NA; size: NA; J: TRBJ2-7; V: TRBV5-6; CDR3: CASSRPFSREPSYNQYF; DNA: TGTGCCAGCAGCCGGCCCTTTTCCCGGGAGCCCTCCTACAATCAGTACTTC